The rows below give T cell receptor beta chains drawn from one sample of a study of T cell responses to AZD1222 COVID-19 vaccine. Assay used: immunoSEQ multiplex PCR; TCRdb lists only in-frame clones, some missing. The sample includes some 150,000 clones, roughly nine tenths of them seen just once. Specimen: peripheral blood, collected on day 0 of AZD1222 vaccination. All receptors derive from an adult in good health. Both conserved end residues are trimmed from each CDR3. Fields, in order: clone size, V gene, J gene, CDR3 protein. A row's size may be missing; if present it is once, few, many or a size class.

size: .; V: TRBV7-2; J: TRBJ2-7; CDR3: ASSLAGGNYYEQY
size: .; V: TRBV3-1/TRBV3-2; J: TRBJ1-1; CDR3: ASSAQENTEAF
size: .; V: TRBV3-1/TRBV3-2; J: TRBJ2-5; CDR3: ASSQDRGSQETQY
size: .; V: TRBV19; J: TRBJ1-5; CDR3: ASSGRRVGNQPQH
size: .; V: TRBV29-1; J: TRBJ2-7; CDR3: SVDYLAGGPSPYEQY
size: .; V: TRBV5-6; J: TRBJ1-2; CDR3: ASSLQKDGYT
size: .; V: TRBV9; J: TRBJ2-2; CDR3: ASSRRDSYTGELF
size: .; V: TRBV5-4; J: TRBJ2-7; CDR3: ASSLNGAYEQY
size: .; V: TRBV10-3; J: TRBJ2-1; CDR3: ADSTGEHGEQF
size: .; V: TRBV7-6; J: TRBJ2-7; CDR3: ASSLVSGQGAREQY
size: once; V: TRBV30; J: TRBJ1-2; CDR3: AWTPQANYGYT
size: .; V: TRBV7-9; J: TRBJ2-1; CDR3: ASSLVGNQALDEQF
size: .; V: TRBV19; J: TRBJ1-2; CDR3: ASSIVSGVHGYT
size: once; V: TRBV6-5; J: TRBJ1-5; CDR3: ASSKGGRQPQH
size: .; V: TRBV6-2/TRBV6-3; J: TRBJ2-5; CDR3: ASSYREGGVDGETQY
size: .; V: TRBV20-1; J: TRBJ1-2; CDR3: SGTGDGGYT
size: .; V: TRBV5-1; J: TRBJ1-2; CDR3: ASSLWELDGYT